The TCR beta chain under discussion was sequenced for a study of identical twins. The CDR3 covers 16 residues. Germline V gene lookup returns CDR1 MNHNS and CDR2 SASEGT. V lost 3 bases, J lost 5 bases, and 11 bases stayed unmatched. Using its own MiXCR run on the 5' RACE reads, TCRdb lists one record per CDR3 protein. The sample holds 450,000 or so distinct CDR3 sequences, 12% to 15% seen once. In addition, the sample was reused for a study of yellow fever vaccine responses in identical twins.

Sequencing was carried out using CD4+ T cells sorted from blood. This clonotype was obtained from a woman aged 18-30 years in good health. The genes are TRBV6-1 and TRBJ2-7; 9 bases map to TRBD1. This CDR3 is CASSDLPGQGSHEQYF. The CDR3 DNA is TGTGCCAGCAGTGACCTGCCGGGACAGGGTAGCCACGAGCAGTACTTC.